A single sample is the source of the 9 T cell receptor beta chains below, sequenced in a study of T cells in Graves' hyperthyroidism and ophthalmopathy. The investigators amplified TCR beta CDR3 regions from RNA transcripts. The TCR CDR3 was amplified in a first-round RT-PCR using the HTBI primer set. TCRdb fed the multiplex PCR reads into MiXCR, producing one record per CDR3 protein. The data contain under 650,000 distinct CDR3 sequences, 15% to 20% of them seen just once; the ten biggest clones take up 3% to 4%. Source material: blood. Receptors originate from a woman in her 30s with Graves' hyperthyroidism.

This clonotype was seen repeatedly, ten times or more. In nucleotides, the CDR3 is TGTGCCAGCAGCCCACAGACTAGCGGGGATACGCAGTATTTT. This sequence encodes CASSPQTSGDTQYF. This chain joins TRBV7-9 and TRBJ2-3; 10 bases fit TRBD2. This CDR3 contains 14 residues. J lost 6 bases, V lost 5 bases, and 5 bases had no gene match. Per the germline V gene, CDR1 is SEHNR and CDR2 is FQNEAQ (reference sequence).

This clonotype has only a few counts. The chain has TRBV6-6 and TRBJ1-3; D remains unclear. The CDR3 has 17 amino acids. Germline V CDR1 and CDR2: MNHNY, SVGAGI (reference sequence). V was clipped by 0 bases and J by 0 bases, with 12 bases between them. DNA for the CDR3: TGTGCCAGCAGTTACTCGATTCGACCAAGCTCTGGAAACACCATATATTTT. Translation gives CASSYSIRPSSGNTIYF.

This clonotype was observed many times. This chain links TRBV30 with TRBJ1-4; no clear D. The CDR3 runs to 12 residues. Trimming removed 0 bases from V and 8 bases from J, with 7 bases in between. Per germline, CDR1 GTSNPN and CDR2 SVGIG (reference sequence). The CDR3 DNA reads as TGTGCCTGGAGTGTACTCGGGGAAAAACTGTTTTTT. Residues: CAWSVLGEKLFF.

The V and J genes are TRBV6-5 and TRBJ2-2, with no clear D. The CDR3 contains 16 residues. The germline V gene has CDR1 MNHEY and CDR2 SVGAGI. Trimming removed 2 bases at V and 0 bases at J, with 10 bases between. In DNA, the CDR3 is TGTGCCAGCAGTTACGGTGCCGGGCCGAACACCGGGGAGCTGTTTTTT. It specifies CASSYGAGPNTGELFF.

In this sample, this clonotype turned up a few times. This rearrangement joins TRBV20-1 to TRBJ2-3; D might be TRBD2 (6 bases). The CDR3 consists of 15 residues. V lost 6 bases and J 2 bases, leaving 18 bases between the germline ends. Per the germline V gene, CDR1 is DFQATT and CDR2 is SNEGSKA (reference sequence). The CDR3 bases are TGCAGTGCCTCCCCGGCTAGCGCGGCCACAGATACGCAGTATTTT. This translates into CSASPASAATDTQYF.

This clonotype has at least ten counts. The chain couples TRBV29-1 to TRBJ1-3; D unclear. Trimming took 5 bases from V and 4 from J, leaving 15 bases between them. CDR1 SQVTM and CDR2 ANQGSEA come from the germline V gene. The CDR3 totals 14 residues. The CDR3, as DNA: TGCAGCGTTCTCCCGACCCCTCCAGGAAACACCATATATTTT. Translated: CSVLPTPPGNTIYF.

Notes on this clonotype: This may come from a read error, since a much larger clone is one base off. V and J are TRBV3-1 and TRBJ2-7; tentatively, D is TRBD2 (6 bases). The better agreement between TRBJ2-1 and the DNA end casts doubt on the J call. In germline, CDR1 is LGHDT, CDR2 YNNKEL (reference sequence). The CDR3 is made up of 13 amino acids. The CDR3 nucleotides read TGTGCCAGCAGTTACTCGGCGGGATACGAGCAGTTCTTC. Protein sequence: CASSYSAGYEQFF.

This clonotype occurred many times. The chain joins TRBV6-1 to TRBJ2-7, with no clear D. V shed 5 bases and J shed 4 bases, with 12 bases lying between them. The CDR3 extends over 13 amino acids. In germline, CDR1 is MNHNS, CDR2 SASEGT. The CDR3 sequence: CASSLAPKYEQYF. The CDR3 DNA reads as TGTGCCAGCAGTTTGGCACCTAAATACGAGCAGTACTTC.

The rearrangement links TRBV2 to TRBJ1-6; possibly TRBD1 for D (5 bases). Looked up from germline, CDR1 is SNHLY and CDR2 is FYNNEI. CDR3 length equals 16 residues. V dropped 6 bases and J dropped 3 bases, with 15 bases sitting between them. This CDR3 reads CASSARVGDYNSPLHF. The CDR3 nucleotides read TGTGCCAGCAGCGCCCGGGTGGGGGACTATAATTCACCCCTCCACTTT.